The T cell receptor beta chain described here comes from a study of OX40 agonist ivuxolimab in advanced cancers. General study points: Compared with CD4+, CD8+ T cells on average had more expanded clones. Among the lowest levels of clonal expansion were found in partial responders at 0.1-3.0 mg/kg. Antigen targets of the expanded peripheral T cells went undetermined.

Notes on this clone: The target antigen is unknown. Additional DNA sequences in this sample encode the identical CDR3.

Germline V gene lookup returns CDR1 SNHLY and CDR2 FYNNEI. V was clipped by 5 bases and J by 3 bases, with 11 bases between them. This CDR3 has 14 residues. Using immunoSEQ multiplex PCR, the repertoire was profiled, and TCRdb retains in-frame clones only, with some absent. The table has about 46,000 clones, 75% to 95% seen once. This chain uses TRBV2 with TRBJ2-1; possibly TRBD2 for D (5 bases). Sequences were derived from CD4+ or CD8+ T cells sorted from blood, sampled in a trial of the OX40 agonist ivuxolimab. The TCR originated in an adult with an advanced solid tumor such as melanoma, head and neck, liver or kidney cancer. The CDR3 spells CASSPAGHYNEQFF. CDR3 in DNA: TGTGCCAGCAGTCCGGCGGGCCACTACAATGAGCAGTTCTTC.